The 15 T cell receptor beta chains given below trace back to one sample, sequenced in a study of metastatic and nonmetastatic thyroid tumors. Treatment of any kind had been given to no patient before thyroid surgery. TCRdb reassembled clones from the PCR reads with MiXCR. The repertoire holds 40,000 or so clones, with approximately 15% as singletons. The sample consisted of blood. These receptors were taken from a female donor with papillary thyroid cancer or a benign thyroid nodule (not recorded which). Some clones in this sample may be carry-over from other donors' samples.

This clone appeared many times. This chain links TRBV7-3 with TRBJ1-1; D is undetermined. Trimming took 0 bases from V and 4 from J, leaving 6 bases between them. Germline CDR1 and CDR2: SGHTA and FQGTGA. The CDR3 totals 13 residues. CDR3 DNA sequence: TGTGCCAGCAGCTTAACTGGGTTCACTGAAGCTTTCTTT. Protein: CASSLTGFTEAFF.

The sample holds many counts of this clone. This chain links TRBV9 with TRBJ2-2; the D is unclear. In germline, CDR1 is SGDLS, CDR2 YYNGEE. CDR3 length: 13 amino acids. V was pared by 8 bases and J by 1 base, with 9 bases between. The CDR3 bases are TGTGCCAGTCAGAGGATGAACACCGGGGAGCTGTTTTTT. Translating gives CASQRMNTGELFF.

As regards this clone: At one boundary the junction diverges from the germline segment, which might be a read error. CDR3 DNA sequence: TGTGCCTGGAGTCCGGCCGTTCATTACCAGCCGCAGCATTTT. Encoded protein: CAWSPAVHYQPQHF. The rearrangement joins TRBV30 to TRBJ1-5; D unclear. The CDR3 totals 14 residues. Germline lookup yields CDR1 GTSNPN and CDR2 SVGIG (reference sequence).

This clone occurred many times. The chain employs TRBV11-2 and TRBJ2-1, with 7 bases that match TRBD2. Unmatched junction bases numbered 4, after V lost 1 base and J lost 7 bases. This CDR3 comprises 14 residues. Germline V gene sequence: CDR1 SGHAT, CDR2 FQNNGV. CDR3 sequence reads: CASSLVRESNEQFF. The CDR3 bases are TGTGCCAGCAGCTTAGTGCGGGAGTCAAATGAGCAGTTCTTC.

The chain combines TRBV13 with TRBJ2-3, with 9 bases matching TRBD1. The germline V gene has CDR1 PRHDT and CDR2 FYEKMQ (reference sequence). The ends lost 4 bases at V and 3 bases at J; junction bases unmatched: 17. The CDR3 covers 19 residues. The CDR3, as DNA: TGTGCCAGCAGCTCGAAGTGTTTTCCGGGACAGGGAGTTACAGATACGCAGTATTTT. It codes for CASSSKCFPGQGVTDTQYF.

There are a few counts of this clone. A clone one base away is much larger, so this may be a read error. A read error is likely, as this CDR3 ends without the conserved phenylalanine or tryptophan. This chain links TRBV7-6 with TRBJ2-3; D is uncertain. V lost 1 base, J lost 3 bases, and 8 bases lay in between. The CDR3 runs to 14 residues. CDR1 and CDR2 from the germline V gene are SGHVS and FNYEAQ. CDR3 coding DNA: TGTGCCAGCAGCTTAGGGAGCCCAACAGATACGCAGTATCTT. As protein: CASSLGSPTDTQYL.

This clone was seen ten or more times. This chain joins TRBV19 and TRBJ1-4; TRBD1 agrees at 8 bases. The CDR3 contains 14 residues. Germline CDR1 LNHDA, CDR2 SQIVND (reference sequence). The junction had 8 bases not matched to a gene; V was cut back by 7 bases and J by 7 bases. In DNA, the CDR3 is TGTGCCAGTACGCACAGGGGGGACGGTGAAAAACTGTTTTTT. This gives the protein CASTHRGDGEKLFF.

CDR3 sequence: CSARGMNSPLHF. The CDR3 region has the DNA TGCAGTGCTAGAGGGATGAATTCACCCCTCCACTTT. The chain employs TRBV20-1 and TRBJ1-6; no clear D. The CDR3 length is 12 residues. CDR1 and CDR2 (germline): DFQATT, SNEGSKA (reference sequence). Trimming cost V 1 base and J 7 bases, with 5 bases left between them.

This clone was seen ten or more times. V is TRBV20-1 and J is TRBJ2-2, with D possibly TRBD1 on 5 matching bases. The germline CDR1 and CDR2 sequences are DFQATT and SNEGSKA (reference sequence). This CDR3 has 14 amino acids. Deletions cut 3 bases from V and 5 bases from J, with 13 bases between. CDR3 in amino acids: CSARVGRDTGELFF. DNA for the CDR3: TGCAGTGCTAGGGTGGGGCGCGATACCGGGGAGCTGTTTTTT.

In its sample, this clone is medium-sized. The genes are TRBV6-1 and TRBJ2-1; 8 nucleotides line up with TRBD2. CDR1 is MNHNS, CDR2 SASEGT, per germline. The length of the CDR3 is 15 residues. Unmatched junction bases numbered 7, after V lost 6 bases and J lost 3 bases. The CDR3 DNA sequence: TGTGCCAGCAGACTAAGCGGGAGCAGCTACAATGAGCAGTTCTTC. This encodes CASRLSGSSYNEQFF.

This clone has more than one count but fewer than ten. At one boundary the junction diverges from the germline segment, which might be a read error. V gene TRBV6-1 combines with J gene TRBJ1-5; a weak D match, TRBD1 (6 bases). The CDR3 covers 13 residues. The germline CDR1 and CDR2 sequences are MNHNS and SASEGT. CDR3 region: CASDSLGGQPQNF. In nucleotides, the CDR3 is TGTGCCAGCGACTCCCTGGGGGGCCAGCCCCAGAATTTT.

There are a few counts of this clone. The junction does not match germline at one end; this may be a read error. This chain joins TRBV6-4 and TRBJ2-1, with 8 bases lining up with TRBD2. Germline CDR1 and CDR2: MRHNA and SNTAGT. The CDR3 runs 15 residues. CDR3 sequence reads: CASREAGEMNNDQFF. CDR3 DNA: TGTGCCAGCAGAGAAGCGGGAGAGATGAACAATGATCAGTTCTTC.

The V and J genes are TRBV19 and TRBJ1-2, with TRBD1 matching 10 bases. V was clipped by 7 bases and J by 8 bases; unmatched bases: 13. CDR1 is LNHDA and CDR2 is SQIVND in the germline V gene (reference sequence). CDR3 length: 15 residues. The CDR3 loop reads CASTPTRQGAPGYTF. As DNA, the CDR3 is TGTGCCAGTACCCCGACGAGACAGGGGGCGCCCGGCTACACCTTC.

Ten or more counts support this clone. The chain is built from TRBV29-1 and TRBJ1-5; the D gene is possibly TRBD1 (6 bases). V dropped 4 bases and J dropped 7 bases, with 14 bases sitting between them. This CDR3 spans 13 amino acids. Germline CDR1 SQVTM, CDR2 ANQGSEA. Here the CDR3 DNA reads TGCAGCGTTGGGACAGATCTTAGCCAGCCCCAGCATTTT. This codes for CSVGTDLSQPQHF.

This clone has a count of ten or more. V usage is TRBV30 and J usage is TRBJ1-2, with D possibly being TRBD1 (6 bases). The germline CDR1 and CDR2 sequences are GTSNPN and SVGIG (reference sequence). Trimming removed 4 bases at V and 4 bases at J, with 16 bases between. CDR3 length: 14 residues. The CDR3 is CAWTGAPLGYGYTF. The CDR3 bases are TGTGCCTGGACGGGGGCCCCCTTGGGCTATGGCTACACCTTC.